This T cell receptor beta chain was observed in a study of cytomegalovirus exposure and HLA in healthy donors. Study-level results: In an earlier analysis, most TCR beta V segments were productive about 87% or about 30% of the time.

CDR1 and CDR2 from the germline V gene are LNHDA and SQIVND (reference sequence). This CDR3 has 14 amino acids. V was clipped by 1 base and J by 3 bases, with 9 bases between them. The PCR was carried out with 60 Vbeta primers and 13 Jbeta primers. Sequenced by immunoSEQ multiplex PCR; TCRdb stores in-frame clones only, minus some. Here the sample spans about 150,000 clones, approximately 61% being singletons. This clone was seen more than once but under ten times. Its specificity is unknown. The TCR comes from a human donor in good health. The chain carries TRBV19 and TRBJ1-1, with a weak D call TRBD1 (5 bases). Sequenced material: PBMCs. In DNA form, the CDR3 reads TGTGCCAGTAGTATAGGCAGGGTTGACACTGAAGCTTTCTTT. This gives the protein CASSIGRVDTEAFF.